Below are 29 T cell receptor beta chains sequenced from a single sample in a study of beta chain features in type 1 diabetes. Reverse transcription of all isolated RNA meant that expressed TCRB transcripts were sequenced. Data came from immunoSEQ multiplex PCR; TCRdb stores just in-frame clones and leaves some out. The sample lists approximately 400,000 clones, over 13% occurring once. Material for sequencing was naive CD4+ T cells from blood. The origin of the receptors is a young woman in good health.

CDR3 loop: CAWSVLTRTGELFF. The CDR3 DNA follows: TGTGCCTGGAGTGTCCTGACTAGGACCGGGGAGCTGTTTTTT. V is TRBV30 and J is TRBJ2-2; possible D gene TRBD2, 6 bases. V was clipped by 0 bases and J by 5 bases, with 10 bases between them. CDR1 and CDR2 from the germline V gene are GTSNPN and SVGIG (reference sequence). CDR3 length equals 14 residues.

This clone was observed a few times. V usage is TRBV27 and J usage is TRBJ1-4, with 9 bases aligning to TRBD1. CDR1 MNHEY and CDR2 SMNVEV come from the germline V gene (reference sequence). V lost 6 bases to trimming and J lost 8 bases; unmatched junction nucleotides: 7. The CDR3 sequence is 14 residues long. CDR3: CASRIQGAGEKLFF. As DNA, the CDR3 is TGTGCCAGCAGGATACAGGGGGCTGGCGAAAAACTGTTTTTT.

The V call is TRBV4-3, the J call TRBJ2-2; possible D gene TRBD2, 6 bases. The CDR3 totals 17 residues. The germline gives CDR1 LGHNA, CDR2 YSLEER. The V gene lost 0 bases and the J gene lost 3 bases, with 14 bases spanning the gap. CDR3 sequence reads: CASSQDLGREDTGELFF. The CDR3 DNA reads TGCGCCAGCAGCCAAGATCTGGGCAGGGAGGACACCGGGGAGCTGTTTTTT.

This sequence joins TRBV5-1 and TRBJ2-2; D remains unclear. This CDR3 has 16 amino acids. CDR1 and CDR2 from the germline V gene are SGHRS and YFSETQ. Trimming cost V 4 bases and J 0 bases, with 13 bases left between them. CDR3 residues: CASSPPSLSNTGELFF. The CDR3 DNA follows: TGCGCCAGCAGCCCGCCTTCCCTATCGAACACCGGGGAGCTGTTTTTT.

This clone was picked up a small number of times. The V gene is TRBV10-3, the J gene TRBJ2-3, with TRBD1 identical over 8 bases. Trimming cost V 7 bases and J 3 bases; bases outside gene matches: 6. The CDR3 runs 14 residues. Germline V lookup: CDR1 ENHRY, CDR2 SYGVKD. CDR3 DNA sequence: TGTGCCATCAAGGGACAGGATGGGACAGATACGCAGTATTTT. Amino acids: CAIKGQDGTDTQYF.

This clone has just a few counts. The chain uses TRBV30 and TRBJ2-7, with TRBD1 identical over 7 bases. The CDR3 is made up of 14 amino acids. Losses at the gene ends were 7 bases for V and 3 bases for J; bases not matched to a gene: 12. Germline values: CDR1 GTSNPN, CDR2 SVGIG (reference sequence). CDR3 nucleotide sequence: TGTGCCTCCACATTGGGGACAGCACACTACGAGCAGTACTTC. Translating it yields CASTLGTAHYEQYF.

The rearrangement links TRBV6-5 to TRBJ1-5, with D tentatively TRBD1 (5 bases). V lost 0 bases and J lost 6, with 9 bases in between. CDR1 MNHEY and CDR2 SVGAGI come from the germline V gene. CDR3 length: 14 residues. CDR3 in amino acids: CASSYSGGSQPQHF. The CDR3 nucleotides are TGTGCCAGCAGTTACTCGGGGGGGAGTCAGCCCCAGCATTTT.

The chain carries TRBV30 and TRBJ2-3, with D possibly matching TRBD2 (6 bases). The ends were cut back, 1 base at V and 1 base at J, with 12 bases in the middle. The CDR3 has 15 residues. Germline V gives CDR1 GTSNPN, CDR2 SVGIG (reference sequence). The CDR3 nucleotides are TGTGCCTGGAGTGGGGGATTAGCGGGCACAGATACGCAGTATTTT. It is translated as CAWSGGLAGTDTQYF.

V usage is TRBV2 and J usage is TRBJ2-4; TRBD1 agrees at 7 bases. J lost 5 bases, V lost 6 bases, and 1 base had no gene match. The CDR3 runs 12 residues. Germline CDR1 and CDR2: SNHLY and FYNNEI. The chain's CDR3 is CASSGTENIQYF. Here the CDR3 DNA reads TGTGCCAGCAGCGGGACAGAAAACATTCAGTACTTC.

This clone was found a few times. The rearrangement joins TRBV9 to TRBJ1-3; D gene uncertain. CDR1 SGDLS and CDR2 YYNGEE come from the germline V gene. The V and J ends lost 0 bases and 2 bases respectively, with 9 bases between them. The CDR3 loop spans 15 amino acids. For the CDR3, the DNA is TGTGCCAGCAGCGTAGGCACAGTCCCTGGAAACACCATATATTTT. It yields the protein CASSVGTVPGNTIYF.

This clone was detected only once. The chain joins TRBV30 to TRBJ1-5, with 12 bases identical to TRBD1. CDR1 is GTSNPN, CDR2 SVGIG, per germline (reference sequence). This CDR3 has 14 amino acids. The V gene end was trimmed by 3 bases and the J gene end by 6 bases; junction bases not matched to a gene: 3. The CDR3 DNA sequence: TGTGCCTGGAGGGGACAGGGGGCACTTCAGCCCCAGCATTTT. Protein sequence: CAWRGQGALQPQHF.

This chain uses TRBV11-1 with TRBJ2-1; 10 bases map to TRBD2. The CDR3 sequence is 16 residues long. Germline assignment: CDR1 SGHAT and CDR2 FQDESV (reference sequence). J was trimmed by 2 bases and V by 3 bases; bases with no gene match: 4. The CDR3, as DNA: TGTGCCAGCAGCTTTGATCTAGCGGGGGCCTACAATGAGCAGTTCTTC. Amino acids: CASSFDLAGAYNEQFF. Full variable domain (rest looked up from reference TRBV11-1 and TRBJ2-1): EAEVAQSPRYKITEKSQAVAFWCDPISGHATLYWYRQILGQGPELLVQFQDESVVDDSQLPKDRFSAERLKGVDSTLKIQPAELGDSAMYLCASSFDLAGAYNEQFFGPGTRLTVL.

This clone was counted between two and nine times. The chain combines TRBV7-9 with TRBJ2-5, with D possibly matching TRBD2 (6 bases). CDR1 is SEHNR, CDR2 FQNEAQ, per germline (reference sequence). V was trimmed by 5 bases and J by 5 bases, leaving 15 bases between them. The CDR3 runs 14 residues. The CDR3 DNA reads TGTGCCAGCAGCGCCTCCGGGAGCAGCGAGACCCAGTACTTC. Its translation is CASSASGSSETQYF.

V gene TRBV27 combines with J gene TRBJ2-7; 13 positions agree with TRBD2. Germline V lookup: CDR1 MNHEY, CDR2 SMNVEV (reference sequence). This CDR3 is built from 15 residues. V was clipped by 2 bases and J by 7 bases; unmatched bases: 5. The chain's CDR3 is CASSLLTSGRNEQYF. CDR3 in DNA: TGTGCCAGCAGTTTACTGACTAGCGGGAGGAATGAGCAGTACTTC.

This clone has just a few counts. The chain couples TRBV6-5 to TRBJ1-2, with TRBD1 as a possible D gene (5 bases). CDR3 length: 14 amino acids. With 8 bases removed from V and 2 bases from J, the gap between germline ends came to 15 bases. Germline-derived CDR1 and CDR2 are MNHEY and SVGAGI. The CDR3 nucleotides read TGTGCCAGCGCCTGGAGGGGAGCCAACTATGGCTACACCTTC. Protein sequence: CASAWRGANYGYTF.

This clone has a single count. This chain joins TRBV9 and TRBJ1-2, with 9 bases matching TRBD1. From germline, CDR1 is SGDLS and CDR2 YYNGEE. The junction had 15 bases not matched to a gene; V was cut back by 4 bases and J by 14 bases. The CDR3 covers 14 residues. The CDR3 loop reads CASSPEVKGDRDTF. The CDR3 DNA reads as TGTGCCAGCAGCCCCGAGGTGAAGGGGGACAGGGATACCTTC. The complete variable domain, with remaining parts taken from reference TRBV9 and TRBJ1-2, reads DSGVTQTPKHLITATGQRVTLRCSPRSGDLSVYWYQQSLDQGLQFLIQYYNGEERAKGNILERFSAQQFPDLHSELNLSSLELGDSALYFCASSPEVKGDRDTFGSGTRLTVV.

This clone came up a few times. The genes are TRBV5-1 and TRBJ2-5; D is uncertain. The CDR3 runs to 15 residues. The germline V gene has CDR1 SGHRS and CDR2 YFSETQ. The V gene lost 0 bases and the J gene lost 1 base, with 10 bases spanning the gap. The CDR3 DNA reads as TGCGCCAGCAGCTTGGTGTCAGGCATCCAAGAGACCCAGTACTTC. It yields the protein CASSLVSGIQETQYF.

The V and J genes are TRBV7-9 and TRBJ2-1; possible D gene TRBD2, 6 bases. Germline lookup yields CDR1 SEHNR and CDR2 FQNEAQ (reference sequence). This CDR3 comprises 14 residues. V dropped 0 bases and J dropped 8 bases, with 11 bases sitting between them. The DNA of the CDR3 is TGTGCCAGCAGCTTAGCGGGAGGATATGATGAGCAGTTCTTC. Its protein product is CASSLAGGYDEQFF.

V and J are TRBV27 and TRBJ2-5; D is undetermined. The germline CDR1 and CDR2 sequences are MNHEY and SMNVEV (reference sequence). This CDR3 is built from 17 residues. The V end lost 7 bases, the J end lost 5 bases, and 26 bases lay between the germline ends. CDR3 amino acids: CASIPPSHPAVRETQYF. The CDR3 nucleotides are TGTGCCAGCATACCGCCCTCGCATCCCGCGGTAAGGGAGACCCAGTACTTC.

Remarks on this clone: At the DNA level, this CDR3 is encoded by other sequences in the same sample as well. The chain employs TRBV20-1 and TRBJ2-7; a possible D gene is TRBD1 (5 bases). In germline, CDR1 is DFQATT, CDR2 SNEGSKA (reference sequence). The CDR3 runs 11 residues. V lost 3 bases and J lost 3, with 6 bases in between. CDR3 in amino acids: CSASDSYEQYF. In nucleotides, the CDR3 is TGCAGTGCTAGCGACAGCTACGAGCAGTACTTC.

This clone was counted only a few times. This chain uses TRBV9 with TRBJ2-1; D remains ambiguous. CDR1 and CDR2 from the germline V gene are SGDLS and YYNGEE. V was shortened by 3 bases and J by 6 bases, with 7 bases between the two germline ends. This CDR3 has 12 amino acids. The CDR3 loop reads CASSAVINEQFF. The CDR3 DNA is TGTGCCAGCAGCGCAGTGATCAATGAGCAGTTCTTC.

This chain connects TRBV6-6 to TRBJ2-7, with TRBD2 matching 9 bases. This CDR3 is built from 16 residues. Germline V gene sequence: CDR1 MNHNY, CDR2 SVGAGI (reference sequence). Unmatched junction bases numbered 7, after V lost 2 bases and J lost 2 bases. The CDR3, as DNA: TGTGCCAGCAGTTACGGGTGGACTAGCGAAACCTACGAGCAGTACTTC. The encoded protein is CASSYGWTSETYEQYF.

This clone was counted a few times. The V gene is TRBV28, the J gene TRBJ2-3; TRBD2 aligns across 8 bases. The V gene's germline CDR1 is MDHEN and CDR2 SYDVKM. Germline trimming cut 3 bases from V and 1 base from J; bases unmatched to any gene: 6. The CDR3 has 16 amino acids. In DNA form, the CDR3 reads TGTGCCAGCAGTTTGGATGCGGGAGGACGCACAGATACGCAGTATTTT. It encodes CASSLDAGGRTDTQYF.

This clone was detected a few times. Here the CDR3 DNA reads TGTGCCAGCAGCCATCAAGGGGAGGGGTTCACTGAAGCTTTCTTT. This sequence encodes CASSHQGEGFTEAFF. This sequence joins TRBV7-2 and TRBJ1-1, with D maybe TRBD1 (5 bases). V dropped 5 bases and J dropped 4 bases, with 17 bases sitting between them. CDR1 and CDR2 from the germline V gene are SGHTA and FQGNSA. The length of the CDR3 is 15 residues.

This clone was detected a few times. The V call is TRBV28, the J call TRBJ2-7; 7 bases map to TRBD2. Trimming cost V 6 bases and J 4 bases; bases outside gene matches: 12. The CDR3 runs 15 residues. CDR1 is MDHEN, CDR2 SYDVKM, per germline. CDR3 sequence: CASSSPGGWVYEQYF. As DNA, the CDR3 is TGTGCCAGCAGCTCACCGGGAGGCTGGGTATACGAGCAGTACTTC. Full variable domain (remainder filled in from reference TRBV28 and TRBJ2-7): DVKVTQSSRYLVKRTGEKVFLECVQDMDHENMFWYRQDPGLGLRLIYFSYDVKMKEKGDIPEGYSVSREKKERFSLILESASTNQTSMYLCASSSPGGWVYEQYFGPGTRLTVT.

This clone was observed a few times. The chain recombines TRBV5-8 with TRBJ2-3; 9 bases align to TRBD2. Trimming removed 5 bases from V and 0 bases from J; junction bases left unmatched: 7. The germline CDR1 and CDR2 sequences are SGHTS and YDEGEE. The CDR3 runs to 16 residues. The CDR3: CASRFMTSGSTDTQYF. The CDR3 DNA reads TGTGCCAGCAGGTTCATGACTAGCGGTAGCACAGATACGCAGTATTTT.

This clone was observed a handful of times. The chain recombines TRBV7-6 with TRBJ2-5, with 8 bases matching TRBD1. CDR1 is SGHVS and CDR2 is FNYEAQ in the germline V gene. V gave up 2 bases and J gave up 4 bases; unmatched junction bases: 9. There are 16 residues in the CDR3. The CDR3: CASSLTGFTGGETQYF. DNA of the CDR3: TGTGCCAGCAGCTTAACCGGGTTCACAGGGGGAGAGACCCAGTACTTC. Using reference TRBV7-6 and TRBJ2-5 for the parts outside the CDR3, the full variable domain is GAGVSQSPRYKVTKRGQDVALRCDPISGHVSLYWYRQALGQGPEFLTYFNYEAQQDKSGLPNDRFSAERPEGSISTLTIQRTEQRDSAMYRCASSLTGFTGGETQYFGPGTRLLVL.

The rearrangement uses TRBV2 and TRBJ2-4, with D uncertain. CDR3 length: 15 amino acids. Trimming took 5 bases from V and 0 from J, leaving 11 bases between them. Looked up from germline, CDR1 is SNHLY and CDR2 is FYNNEI. The CDR3: CASSLEPLAKNIQYF. In nucleotides, the CDR3 is TGTGCCAGCAGTTTGGAGCCGCTAGCCAAAAACATTCAGTACTTC.

This chain joins TRBV5-6 and TRBJ1-5; D uncertain. Germline CDR1 reads SGHDT; CDR2 reads YYEEEE. This CDR3 has 16 amino acids. Trimming removed 1 base at V and 0 bases at J, with 11 bases between. The CDR3 here is CASSLRGMVSNQPQHF. CDR3 bases: TGTGCCAGCAGCTTGCGAGGGATGGTTAGCAATCAGCCCCAGCATTTT.